This T cell receptor beta chain was recorded in a study of OX40 agonist ivuxolimab in advanced cancers. Looking at the study overall: Patients received the agonistic anti-OX40 (CD134) antibody ivuxolimab. Participants could have had prior anti-PD-1, anti-PD-L1 or anti-CTLA-4 therapy, and less than 45% had some.

Clones were sequenced by immunoSEQ multiplex PCR, and TCRdb holds only the in-frame ones, with some missing. The data show around 80,000 clones, roughly 86% seen once. This sample comprised CD4+ or CD8+ T cells sorted from blood, obtained in a trial of the OX40 agonist ivuxolimab. The source is an adult with an advanced solid tumor such as melanoma, head and neck, liver or kidney cancer.

The CDR3 nucleotides are TGTGCCAGCAGCCCGACACAGGGGTTTAATGGCTACACCTTC. Translation: CASSPTQGFNGYTF. The chain employs TRBV11-1 and TRBJ1-2; 7 bases are a match to TRBD1. CDR3 size: 14 residues. The germline V gene has CDR1 SGHAT and CDR2 FQDESV (reference sequence). The J segment lost 6 bases and the V segment lost 5 bases, leaving 9 bases of the junction unmatched.